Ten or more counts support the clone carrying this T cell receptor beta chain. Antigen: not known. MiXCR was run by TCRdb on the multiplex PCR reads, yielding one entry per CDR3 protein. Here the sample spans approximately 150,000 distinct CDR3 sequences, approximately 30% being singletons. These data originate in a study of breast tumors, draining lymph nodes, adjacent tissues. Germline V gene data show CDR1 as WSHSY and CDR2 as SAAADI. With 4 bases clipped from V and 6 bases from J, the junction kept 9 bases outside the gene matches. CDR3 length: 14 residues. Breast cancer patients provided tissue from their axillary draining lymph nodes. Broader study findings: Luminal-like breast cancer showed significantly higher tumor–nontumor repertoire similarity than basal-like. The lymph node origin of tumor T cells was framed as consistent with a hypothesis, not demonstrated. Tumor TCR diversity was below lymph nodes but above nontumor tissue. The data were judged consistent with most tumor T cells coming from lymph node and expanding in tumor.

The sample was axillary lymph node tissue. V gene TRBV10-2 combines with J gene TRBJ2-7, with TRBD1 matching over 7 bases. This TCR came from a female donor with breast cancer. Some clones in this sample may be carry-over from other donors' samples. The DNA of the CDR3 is TGCGCCAGCAGTGGGGGCAGGGGGAGAACCGAGCAGTACTTC. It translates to CASSGGRGRTEQYF.